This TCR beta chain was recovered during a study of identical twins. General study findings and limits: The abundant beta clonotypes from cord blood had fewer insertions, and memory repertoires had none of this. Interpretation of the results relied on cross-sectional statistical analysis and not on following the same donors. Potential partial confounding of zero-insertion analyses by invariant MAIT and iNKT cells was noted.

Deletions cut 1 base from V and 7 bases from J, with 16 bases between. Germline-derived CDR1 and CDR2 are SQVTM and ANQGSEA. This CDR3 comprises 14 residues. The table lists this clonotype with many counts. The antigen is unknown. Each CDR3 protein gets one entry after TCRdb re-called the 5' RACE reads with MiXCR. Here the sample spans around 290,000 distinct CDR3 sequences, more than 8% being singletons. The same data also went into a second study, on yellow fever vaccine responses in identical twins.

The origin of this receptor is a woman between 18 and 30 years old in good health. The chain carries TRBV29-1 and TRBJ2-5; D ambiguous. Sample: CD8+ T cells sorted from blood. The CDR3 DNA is TGCAGCGTTGAAGTTAGTGGCCAAGAGTGGACCCAGTACTTC. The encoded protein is CSVEVSGQEWTQYF.